These 8 T cell receptor beta chains share one sample of origin, sequenced in a study of OX40 agonist ivuxolimab in advanced cancers. Measured with immunoSEQ multiplex PCR; TCRdb has only the in-frame clones, and not every one. The sample lists around 35,000 clones, about 87% occurring once. This specimen consisted of CD4+ or CD8+ T cells sorted from blood, obtained in a trial of the OX40 agonist ivuxolimab. The receptors stem from an adult with an advanced solid tumor such as melanoma, head and neck, liver or kidney cancer.

The chain joins TRBV28 to TRBJ1-1; no reliable D call. The CDR3 spans 13 residues. V was pared by 11 bases and J by 4 bases, with 17 bases between. CDR1 and CDR2 from the germline V gene are MDHEN and SYDVKM. The CDR3 loop reads CAVDLGVPTEAFF. Here the CDR3 DNA reads TGTGCCGTCGACCTCGGGGTCCCCACTGAAGCTTTCTTT.

The rearrangement links TRBV28 to TRBJ2-1, with D tentatively TRBD2 (7 bases). Germline V gene lookup returns CDR1 MDHEN and CDR2 SYDVKM. This CDR3 is built from 15 residues. Trimming left V 5 bases short and J 6 bases short, with 17 bases between. This chain's CDR3 is CASSQSGGEINEQFF. DNA of the CDR3: TGTGCCAGCAGTCAATCGGGGGGCGAGATCAATGAGCAGTTCTTC.

This chain joins TRBV6-6 and TRBJ2-1; weak D call: TRBD1 (5 bases). The CDR3 runs to 12 residues. Germline loops: CDR1 MNHNY, CDR2 SVGAGI (reference sequence). V lost 6 bases, J lost 10 bases, and 13 bases lay in between. CDR3 protein: CASSYTGYEQFF. For the CDR3, the DNA is TGTGCCAGCAGCTATACAGGATACGAGCAGTTCTTC.

The chain has TRBV18 and TRBJ1-5, with a possible D match to TRBD1 (5 bases). There are 14 residues in the CDR3. Germline CDR1 KGHSH, CDR2 LQKENI. V gave up 4 bases and J gave up 7 bases, with 14 bases separating them. CDR3 loop: CASSQGLSEQPQHF. CDR3 nucleotides: TGTGCCAGCTCACAGGGGCTATCGGAGCAGCCCCAGCATTTT.

The genes are TRBV14 and TRBJ1-1, with D possibly being TRBD1 (6 bases). Trimming stripped 7 bases from V and 0 bases from J, with 9 bases between. The germline V gene has CDR1 SGHDN and CDR2 FVKESK. This CDR3 spans 13 amino acids. For the CDR3, the DNA is TGTGCCAGCAAGCGGGACATGAACACTGAAGCTTTCTTT. It translates to CASKRDMNTEAFF.

Only one count was recorded for this clone. The rearrangement uses TRBV7-9 and TRBJ1-2; a possible D gene is TRBD1 (5 bases). CDR1 and CDR2 (germline): SEHNR, FQNEAQ (reference sequence). The CDR3 is 14 residues long. V was trimmed by 5 bases and J by 6 bases, leaving 16 bases between them. This CDR3 reads CASSHGTGGHGYTF. In DNA form, the CDR3 reads TGTGCCAGCAGCCATGGGACCGGTGGACATGGCTACACCTTC.

The V call is TRBV19, the J call TRBJ2-2; D may match TRBD1 or TRBD2 (5 bases each). Per germline, CDR1 LNHDA and CDR2 SQIVND (reference sequence). This CDR3 is 17 amino acids long. V gave up 3 bases and J gave up 2 bases, with 16 bases separating them. CDR3 bases: TGTGCCAGTAGTATGAGTGCCGCAGGGACCAACACCGGGGAGCTGTTTTTT. Amino acid sequence: CASSMSAAGTNTGELFF.

This clone was seen only a few times. In nucleotides, the CDR3 is TGTGCCAGCAGCTCGGGACAGGACACAGATACGCAGTATTTT. Translating it yields CASSSGQDTDTQYF. The gene calls are TRBV7-9 and TRBJ2-3, with TRBD1 matching over 8 bases. Germline V gives CDR1 SEHNR, CDR2 FQNEAQ (reference sequence). V lost 4 bases, J lost 2 bases, and 2 bases stayed unmatched. The CDR3 runs 14 residues. Complete variable domain (other parts from reference TRBV7-9 and TRBJ2-3): DTGVSQNPRHKITKRGQNVTFRCDPISEHNRLYWYRQTLGQGPEFLTYFQNEAQLEKSRLLSDRFSAERPKGSFSTLEIQRTEQGDSAMYLCASSSGQDTDTQYFGPGTRLTVL.